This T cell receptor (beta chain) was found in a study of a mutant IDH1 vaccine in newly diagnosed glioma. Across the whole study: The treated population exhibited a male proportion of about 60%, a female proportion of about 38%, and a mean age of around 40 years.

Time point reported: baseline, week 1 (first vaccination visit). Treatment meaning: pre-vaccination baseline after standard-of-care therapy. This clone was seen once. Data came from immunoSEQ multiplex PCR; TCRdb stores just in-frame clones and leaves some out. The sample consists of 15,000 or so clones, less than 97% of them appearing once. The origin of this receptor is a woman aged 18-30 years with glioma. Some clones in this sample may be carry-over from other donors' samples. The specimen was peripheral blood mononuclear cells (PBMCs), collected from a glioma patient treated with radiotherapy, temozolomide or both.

Here the CDR3 reads CASSDSTSGGHEQFF. CDR3 in DNA: TGTGCCAGCAGTGACTCGACTAGCGGGGGGCATGAGCAGTTCTTC. The gene calls are TRBV6-4 and TRBJ2-1, with TRBD2 matching 13 bases. Germline lookup yields CDR1 MRHNA and CDR2 SNTAGT. This CDR3 has 15 residues. With V trimmed by 0 bases and J by 8 bases, 1 base remained unmatched.